This T cell receptor (beta chain) is drawn from a study of blood T cells in healthy people across ages (dated by TCRdb to the mid-2010s). Study-level background: Template switching captured roughly one uniquely barcoded TCR beta cDNA molecule per two T cells in model experiments. The study measured age-related changes in TCR beta repertoire diversity using deep sequencing normalized with unique cDNA molecular identifiers. The donors were split into four age groups: young (average 16 years), middle-aged (roughly 40), aged (about 56) and long-lived (about 82). To avoid experimental bias, donors of different ages were spread randomly across the sequencing lanes. Two additional independent replicas of 1 million unique cDNA reads from the same blood draw were analyzed for two donors (one aged 18 to 29 and one aged 80 or older). What the study reported, not specific to this receptor: Conclusive comparison of naive and antigen-experienced compartments was prevented by the profiling of bulk unsorted PBMCs. The long-lived group showed more naive CD4+ T cells, fewer expanded clones and increased TCR diversity than the aged group, suggesting age selection. Observed TCR beta diversity per million T cells fell roughly linearly with age, and a significant reduction was already apparent by age around 44. Because donor CMV infection status was unknown, age-related changes in expanded clonotypes were potentially confounded. The percentage of naive T cells measured by flow cytometry correlated strongly with observed TCR beta diversity. Total diversity estimates from one million sequenced T cells were considered lower bounds and underestimates.

Donors were a few dozen systemically healthy Caucasian individuals from Russia aged 6 to 90 years. Each donor gave ten milliliters of peripheral blood, collected into EDTA-treated Vacutainer tubes. PBMCs were isolated by Ficoll-Paque density-gradient centrifugation, with at least 7 million obtained per sample. Total RNA was extracted from PBMCs with Trizol reagent, with at least 5.5 micrograms obtained per sample. Naive CD45RAhigh/CD27high T cell percentages were measured by flow cytometry on a PBMC aliquot from every donor. Looking up the germline V gene yields CDR1 MNHNS and CDR2 SASEGT. Including cysteine and phenylalanine, the CDR3 has 13 amino acids. This entry keeps only the CDR3 DNA: 39 bases, framed from base 1. This clonotype has more than one count but fewer than ten. This clone's antigen is unknown. Sequence at one end of the junction differs from germline and may be a read error. Libraries were prepared through 5' RACE. The run used an Illumina HiSeq 2500. A second PCR of about 6 to 11 cycles was performed with a sample-barcoded 5' primer and a J-beta primer mix. A template-switch 5' adaptor carrying 12 random nucleotides introduced a unique molecular identifier onto each TCR beta cDNA molecule. Each sample yielded at least 2.5 million CDR3-containing paired-end reads. The Mint cDNA synthesis kit, primed by a TRBC-specific oligonucleotide, was used to synthesize first-strand cDNA from all RNA. Following uracil-DNA glycosylase treatment, all cDNA underwent a first 18-cycle PCR with the universal primers M1SS and BC2_uni_R. Regarding the original processing steps: For normalization, 1 million high-quality reads, each with a distinct molecular identifier, were randomly selected from each sample. Reads with shared molecular identifiers were discarded instead of being binned into consensus sequences. MiTCR, with a Q25 quality threshold and the strictest error-elimination algorithm, was used for CDR3 identification, clonotype clustering and error correction. A nonparametric unseen species model with Euler transformation was used to estimate lower-bound total TCR beta diversity. TCRdb redid the processing of the public reads, applying fastp at Q25 and MiXCR, and retained in-frame beta chains. Duplicate CDR3 protein sequences are folded into a single record with the most common DNA and genes. The V and J calls were not made by the authors but by TCRdb's processing. A total of about 1.6 million distinct CDR3 sequences appear in this sample, around 35% of them only once. Around 11% of the sample comes from the top ten.

The TCR comes from a woman aged 25 to 39 in good health. The chain is assembled from TRBV6-1 and TRBJ2-4; the D gene is perhaps TRBD2, from 5 matching bases. Sequenced material: blood. In nucleotide form, the sequence is TGTGCCAGCAGAGAAGCGGACGTGGGCATTCAGTACTTC. Translated, this is CASREADVGIQYF.